The rows below give T cell receptor beta chains drawn from one sample of a study of blood T cell repertoires in COVID-19. The data were produced by immunoSEQ multiplex PCR, yet TCRdb's version contains in-frame clones alone and is incomplete. The data hold approximately 290,000 clones, with 90% to 95% observed a single time. The sample consisted of peripheral blood. Receptors originate from a woman aged 25 to 39 with COVID-19, enrolled during active disease. The CDR3 runs from the conserved cysteine through the conserved F or W.

cdr3_aa j_call v_call
CASIARDRPYGYTF TRBJ1-2 TRBV19
CASSEAGTGGEKLFF TRBJ1-4 TRBV6-1
CASSLSGLTGNEQFF TRBJ2-1 TRBV11-3
CASSEAPEGAGGNQPQHF TRBJ1-5 TRBV6-1
CASSTHQQGGYGYTF TRBJ1-2 TRBV2
CASSALTVNSGNTIYF TRBJ1-3 TRBV5-6
CASSLFQGDQETQYF TRBJ2-5 TRBV28
CASSAGDRSTGELFF TRBJ2-2 TRBV9
CASSQLGSGASYEQYF TRBJ2-7 TRBV4-2
CASSLGQEQYF TRBJ2-7 TRBV27
CASSQGLAGVRSQYF TRBJ2-5 TRBV3-1/TRBV3-2
CATSRDGGGRTQETQYF TRBJ2-5 TRBV15
CASSLGTGVEQFF TRBJ2-1 TRBV7-6
CASSITGGTLF TRBJ1-1 TRBV28
CASYREPGNTIYF TRBJ1-3 TRBV19
CASSLRTGGINTEAFF TRBJ1-1 TRBV7-8
CASSGGLARVNEQFF TRBJ2-1 TRBV6-2/TRBV6-3
CASSTGSSSGNTIYF TRBJ1-3 TRBV5-1
CASSSFLRDSYTDTQYF TRBJ2-3 TRBV13
CASSQDEGRNQPQHF TRBJ1-5 TRBV7-9
CASSPGNRAGNTEAFF TRBJ1-1 TRBV5-8
CASSFPVRTSGYNEQFF TRBJ2-1 TRBV28
CASGYEYTEAFF TRBJ1-1 TRBV12-5
CASSVGQDGQPQHF TRBJ1-5 TRBV27
CAWRLTGGYTEAFF TRBJ1-1 TRBV30
CASSWTGGDGYTF TRBJ1-2 TRBV5-1
CASTTTGLNSPLHF TRBJ1-6 TRBV19